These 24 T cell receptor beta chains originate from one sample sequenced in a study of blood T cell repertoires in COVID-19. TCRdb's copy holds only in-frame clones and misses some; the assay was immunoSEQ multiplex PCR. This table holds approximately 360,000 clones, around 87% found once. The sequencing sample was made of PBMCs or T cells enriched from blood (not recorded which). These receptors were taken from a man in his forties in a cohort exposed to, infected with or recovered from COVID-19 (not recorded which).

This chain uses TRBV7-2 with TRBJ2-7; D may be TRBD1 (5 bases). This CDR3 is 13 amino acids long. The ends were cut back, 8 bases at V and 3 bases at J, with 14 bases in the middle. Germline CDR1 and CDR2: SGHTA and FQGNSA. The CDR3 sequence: CASRKDINYEQYF. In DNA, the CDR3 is TGTGCCAGCCGGAAGGACATAAACTACGAGCAGTACTTC.

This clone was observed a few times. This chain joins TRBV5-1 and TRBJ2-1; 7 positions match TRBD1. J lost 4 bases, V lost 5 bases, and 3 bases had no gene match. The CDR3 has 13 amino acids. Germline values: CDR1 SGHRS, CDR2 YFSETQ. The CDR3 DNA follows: TGCGCCAGCAGGGGACAGCAGTACAATGAGCAGTTCTTC. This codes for CASRGQQYNEQFF.

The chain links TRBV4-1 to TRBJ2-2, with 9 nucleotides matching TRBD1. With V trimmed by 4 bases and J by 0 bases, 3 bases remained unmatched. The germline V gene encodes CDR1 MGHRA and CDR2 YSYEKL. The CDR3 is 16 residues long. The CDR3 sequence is CASSPGQGTNTGELFF. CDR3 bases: TGCGCCAGCAGCCCTGGACAGGGGACGAACACCGGGGAGCTGTTTTTT.

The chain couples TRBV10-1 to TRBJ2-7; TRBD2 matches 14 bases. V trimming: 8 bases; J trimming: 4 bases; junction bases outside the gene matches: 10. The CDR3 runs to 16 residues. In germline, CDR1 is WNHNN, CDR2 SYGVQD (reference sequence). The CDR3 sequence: CASSGTSGSGTYEQYF. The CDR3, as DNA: TGCGCCAGCTCCGGGACTAGCGGGAGTGGTACGTACGAGCAGTACTTC.

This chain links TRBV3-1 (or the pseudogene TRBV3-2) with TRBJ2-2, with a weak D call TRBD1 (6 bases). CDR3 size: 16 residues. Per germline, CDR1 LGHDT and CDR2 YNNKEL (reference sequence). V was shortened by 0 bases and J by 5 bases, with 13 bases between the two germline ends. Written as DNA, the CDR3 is TGTGCCAGCAGCCAAGATTTGGGGGCGAGAACCGGGGAGCTGTTTTTT. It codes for CASSQDLGARTGELFF.

DNA for the CDR3: TGTGCCAGCATTCGTCCCGGTACAGATACGCAGTATTTT. It translates to CASIRPGTDTQYF. The rearrangement joins TRBV28 to TRBJ2-3; D remains unclear. Per germline, CDR1 MDHEN and CDR2 SYDVKM. CDR3 size: 13 residues. Deletions cut 7 bases from V and 3 bases from J, with 11 bases between. Looking up the rest from reference TRBV28 and TRBJ2-3 gives the full variable domain: DVKVTQSSRYLVKRTGEKVFLECVQDMDHENMFWYRQDPGLGLRLIYFSYDVKMKEKGDIPEGYSVSREKKERFSLILESASTNQTSMYLCASIRPGTDTQYFGPGTRLTVL.

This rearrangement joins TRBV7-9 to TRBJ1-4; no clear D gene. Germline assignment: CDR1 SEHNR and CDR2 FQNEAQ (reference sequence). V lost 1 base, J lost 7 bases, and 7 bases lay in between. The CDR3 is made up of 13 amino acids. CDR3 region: CASSLEQSEKLFF. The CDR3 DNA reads TGTGCCAGCAGCTTAGAACAGAGTGAAAAACTGTTTTTT.

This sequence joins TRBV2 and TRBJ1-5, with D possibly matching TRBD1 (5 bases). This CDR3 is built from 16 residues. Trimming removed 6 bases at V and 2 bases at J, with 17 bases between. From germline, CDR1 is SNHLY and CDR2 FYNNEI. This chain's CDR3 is CASSFGGGIGNQPQHF. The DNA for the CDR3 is TGTGCCAGCAGCTTCGGGGGGGGTATTGGCAATCAGCCCCAGCATTTT.

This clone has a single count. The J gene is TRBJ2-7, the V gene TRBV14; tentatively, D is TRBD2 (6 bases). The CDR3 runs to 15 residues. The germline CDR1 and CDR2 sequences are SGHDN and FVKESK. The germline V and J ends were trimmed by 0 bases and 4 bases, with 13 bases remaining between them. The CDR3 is CASSQDLTAGYEQYF. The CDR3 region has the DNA TGTGCCAGCAGCCAAGATTTGACGGCGGGATACGAGCAGTACTTC.

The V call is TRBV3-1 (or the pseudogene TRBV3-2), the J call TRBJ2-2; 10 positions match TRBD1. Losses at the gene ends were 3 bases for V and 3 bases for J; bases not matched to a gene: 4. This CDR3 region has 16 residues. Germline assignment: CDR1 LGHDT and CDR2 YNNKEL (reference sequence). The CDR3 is CASSQGTGAYTGELFF. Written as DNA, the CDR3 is TGTGCCAGCAGCCAGGGGACAGGGGCCTACACCGGGGAGCTGTTTTTT.

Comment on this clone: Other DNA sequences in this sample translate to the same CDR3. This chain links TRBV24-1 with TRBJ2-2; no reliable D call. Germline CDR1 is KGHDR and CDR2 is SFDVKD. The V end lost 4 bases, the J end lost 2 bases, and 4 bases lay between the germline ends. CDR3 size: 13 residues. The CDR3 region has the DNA TGTGCCACCAGTGACCCTAACACCGGGGAGCTGTTTTTT. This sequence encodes CATSDPNTGELFF.

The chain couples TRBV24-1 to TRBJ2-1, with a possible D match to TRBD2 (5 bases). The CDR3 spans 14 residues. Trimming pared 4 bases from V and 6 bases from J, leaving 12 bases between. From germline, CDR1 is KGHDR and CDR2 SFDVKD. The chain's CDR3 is CATSDQHEGNEQFF. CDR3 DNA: TGTGCCACCAGTGACCAGCACGAGGGCAATGAGCAGTTCTTC.

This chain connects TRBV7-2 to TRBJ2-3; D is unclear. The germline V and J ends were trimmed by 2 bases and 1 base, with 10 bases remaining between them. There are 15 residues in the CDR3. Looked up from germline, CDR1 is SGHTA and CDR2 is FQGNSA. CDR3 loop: CASSLNSWGTDTQYF. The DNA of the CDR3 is TGTGCCAGCAGCTTAAATAGCTGGGGCACAGATACGCAGTATTTT.

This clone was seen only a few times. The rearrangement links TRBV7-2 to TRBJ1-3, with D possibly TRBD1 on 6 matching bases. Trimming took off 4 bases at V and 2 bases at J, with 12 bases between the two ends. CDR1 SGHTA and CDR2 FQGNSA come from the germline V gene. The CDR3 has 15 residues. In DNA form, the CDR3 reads TGTGCCAGCAGCTCGCAGGGGTTCCCTGGAAACACCATATATTTT. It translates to CASSSQGFPGNTIYF.

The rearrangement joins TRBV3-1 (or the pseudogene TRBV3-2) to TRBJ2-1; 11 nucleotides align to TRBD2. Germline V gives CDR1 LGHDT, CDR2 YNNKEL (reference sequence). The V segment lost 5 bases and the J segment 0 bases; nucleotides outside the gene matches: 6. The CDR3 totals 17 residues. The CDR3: CASSGLAGPSSYNEQFF. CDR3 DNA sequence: TGTGCCAGCAGCGGACTAGCGGGCCCGTCCTCCTACAATGAGCAGTTCTTC.

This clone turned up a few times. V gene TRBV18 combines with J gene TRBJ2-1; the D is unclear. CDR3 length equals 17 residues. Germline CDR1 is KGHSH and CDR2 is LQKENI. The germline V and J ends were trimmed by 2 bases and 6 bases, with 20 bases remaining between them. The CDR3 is CASSPSQRGTLGNEQFF. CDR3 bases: TGTGCCAGCTCACCATCCCAGCGAGGAACCCTTGGCAATGAGCAGTTCTTC. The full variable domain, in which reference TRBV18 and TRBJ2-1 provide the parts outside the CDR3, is NAGVMQNPRHLVRRRGQEARLRCSPMKGHSHVYWYRQLPEEGLKFMVYLQKENIIDESGMPKERFSAEFPKEGPSILRIQQVVRGDSAAYFCASSPSQRGTLGNEQFFGPGTRLTVL.

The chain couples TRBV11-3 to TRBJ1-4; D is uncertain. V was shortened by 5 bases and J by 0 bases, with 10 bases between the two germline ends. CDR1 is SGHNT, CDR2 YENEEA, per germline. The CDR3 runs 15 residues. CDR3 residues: CASSRTGATNEKLFF. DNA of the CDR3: TGTGCCAGCAGCCGCACGGGTGCAACTAATGAAAAACTGTTTTTT.

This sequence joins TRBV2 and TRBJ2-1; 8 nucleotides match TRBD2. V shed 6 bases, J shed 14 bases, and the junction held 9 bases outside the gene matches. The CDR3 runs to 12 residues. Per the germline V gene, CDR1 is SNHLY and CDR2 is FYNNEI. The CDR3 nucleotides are TGTGCCAGCAGGGATACCGGGACTAGGAAGTTCTTC. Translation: CASRDTGTRKFF.

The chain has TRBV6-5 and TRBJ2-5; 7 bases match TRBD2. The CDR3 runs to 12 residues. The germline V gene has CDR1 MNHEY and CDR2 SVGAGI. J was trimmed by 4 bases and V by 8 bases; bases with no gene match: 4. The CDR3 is CASRGGPETQYF. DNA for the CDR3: TGTGCCAGCCGCGGGGGTCCAGAGACCCAGTACTTC.

The CDR3 is CASSLERNTQYF. CDR3 DNA sequence: TGTGCCAGCAGCTTAGAGCGGAATACGCAGTATTTT. J is TRBJ2-3 and V is TRBV11-2; D not certain. From germline, CDR1 is SGHAT and CDR2 FQNNGV. V was clipped by 0 bases and J by 7 bases, with 5 bases between them. This CDR3 contains 12 residues.

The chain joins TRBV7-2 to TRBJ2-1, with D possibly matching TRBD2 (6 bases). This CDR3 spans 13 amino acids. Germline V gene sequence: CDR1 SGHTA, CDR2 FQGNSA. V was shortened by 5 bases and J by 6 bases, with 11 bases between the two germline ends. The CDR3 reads CASSGGARNEQFF. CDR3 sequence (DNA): TGTGCCAGCAGCGGCGGGGCTCGCAATGAGCAGTTCTTC.

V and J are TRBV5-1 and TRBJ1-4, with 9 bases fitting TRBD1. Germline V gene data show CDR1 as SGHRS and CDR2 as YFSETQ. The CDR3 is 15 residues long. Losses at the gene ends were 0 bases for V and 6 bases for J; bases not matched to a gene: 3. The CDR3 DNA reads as TGCGCCAGCAGCTTGGATGGGACAGGGTATGAAAAACTGTTTTTT. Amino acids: CASSLDGTGYEKLFF.

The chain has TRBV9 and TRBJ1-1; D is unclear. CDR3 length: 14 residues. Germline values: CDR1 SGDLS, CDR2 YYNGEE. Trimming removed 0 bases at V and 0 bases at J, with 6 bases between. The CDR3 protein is CASSVAQLNTEAFF. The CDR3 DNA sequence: TGTGCCAGCAGCGTAGCTCAGTTGAACACTGAAGCTTTCTTT.

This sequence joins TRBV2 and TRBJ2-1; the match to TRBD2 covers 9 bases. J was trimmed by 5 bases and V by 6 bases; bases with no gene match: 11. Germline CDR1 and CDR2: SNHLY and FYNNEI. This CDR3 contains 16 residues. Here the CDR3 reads CASSPTSGGSHNEQFF. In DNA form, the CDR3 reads TGTGCCAGCAGCCCCACCAGCGGGGGGAGTCACAATGAGCAGTTCTTC.